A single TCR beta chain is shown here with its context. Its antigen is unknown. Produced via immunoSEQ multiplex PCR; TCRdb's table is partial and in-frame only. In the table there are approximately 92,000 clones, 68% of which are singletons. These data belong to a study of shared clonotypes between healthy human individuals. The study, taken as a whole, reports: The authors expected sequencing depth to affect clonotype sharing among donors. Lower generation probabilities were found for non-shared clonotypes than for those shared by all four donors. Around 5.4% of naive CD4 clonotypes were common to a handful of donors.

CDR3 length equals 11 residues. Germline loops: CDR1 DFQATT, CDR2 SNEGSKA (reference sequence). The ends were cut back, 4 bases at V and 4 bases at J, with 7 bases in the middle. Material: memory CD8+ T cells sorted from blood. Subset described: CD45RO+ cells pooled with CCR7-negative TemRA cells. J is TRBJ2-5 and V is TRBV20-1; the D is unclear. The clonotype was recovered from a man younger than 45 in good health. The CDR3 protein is CSATPSETQYF. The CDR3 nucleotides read TGCAGTGCTACGCCCTCAGAGACCCAGTACTTC.